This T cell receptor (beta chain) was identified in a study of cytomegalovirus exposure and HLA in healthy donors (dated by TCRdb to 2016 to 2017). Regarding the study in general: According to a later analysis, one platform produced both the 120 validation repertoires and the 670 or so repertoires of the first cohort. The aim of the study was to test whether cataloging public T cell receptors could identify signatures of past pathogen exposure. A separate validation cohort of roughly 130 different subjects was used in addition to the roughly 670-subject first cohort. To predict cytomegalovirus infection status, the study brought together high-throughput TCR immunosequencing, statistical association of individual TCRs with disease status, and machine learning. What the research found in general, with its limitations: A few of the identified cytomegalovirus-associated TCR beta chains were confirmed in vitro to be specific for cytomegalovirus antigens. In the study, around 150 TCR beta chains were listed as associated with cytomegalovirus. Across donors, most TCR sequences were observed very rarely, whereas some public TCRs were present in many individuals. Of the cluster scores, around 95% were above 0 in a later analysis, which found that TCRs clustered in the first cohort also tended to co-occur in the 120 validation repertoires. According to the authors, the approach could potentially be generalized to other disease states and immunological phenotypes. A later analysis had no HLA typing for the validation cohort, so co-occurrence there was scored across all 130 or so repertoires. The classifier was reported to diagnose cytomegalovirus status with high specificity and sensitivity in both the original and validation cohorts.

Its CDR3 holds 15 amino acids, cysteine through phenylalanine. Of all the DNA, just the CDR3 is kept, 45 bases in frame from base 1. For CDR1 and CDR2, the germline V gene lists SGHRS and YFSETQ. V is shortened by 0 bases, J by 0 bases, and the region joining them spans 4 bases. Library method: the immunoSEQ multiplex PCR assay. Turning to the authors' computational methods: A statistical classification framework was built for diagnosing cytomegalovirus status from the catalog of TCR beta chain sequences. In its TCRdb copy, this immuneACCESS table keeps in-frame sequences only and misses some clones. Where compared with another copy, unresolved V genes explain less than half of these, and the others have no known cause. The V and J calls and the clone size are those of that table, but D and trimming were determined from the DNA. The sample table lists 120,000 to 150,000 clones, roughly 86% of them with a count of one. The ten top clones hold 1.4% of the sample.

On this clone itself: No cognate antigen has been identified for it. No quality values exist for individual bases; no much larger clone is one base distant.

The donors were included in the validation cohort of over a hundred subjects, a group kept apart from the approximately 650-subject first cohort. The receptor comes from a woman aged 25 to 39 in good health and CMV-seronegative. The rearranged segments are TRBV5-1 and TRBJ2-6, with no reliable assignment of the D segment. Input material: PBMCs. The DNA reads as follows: TGCGCCAGCAGCTTGGGAGTCTCTGGGGCCAACGTCCTGACTTTC. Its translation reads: CASSLGVSGANVLTF.